The clone carrying this TCR beta chain was seen more than once but under ten times. The antigen is unknown. This entry is derived from a study of T cell repertoires in cytomegalovirus infection. On the study more broadly: Both CMV infection and a matching HLA type were indicated by public TCR beta signatures.

TCRdb passed the reads through MiXCR, listing each CDR3 protein once. The data hold fewer than 200,000 distinct CDR3 sequences, with under 25% observed a single time. Findings of the study overall: CMV-specific HLA-C-restricted TCR beta clonotypes dominated the ex vivo response. Carriage of CMV together with the relevant HLA was identifiable through cumulative public TCR beta family frequency.

Trimming at V came to 8 bases and at J to 0 bases, leaving 15 bases not matched to a gene. Per the germline V gene, CDR1 is SGHTA and CDR2 is FQGNSA. This CDR3 region has 18 residues. Sequencing used PBMCs. The TCR sequence derives from a human donor in good health (CMV status not recorded). Some clones in this sample may be carry-over from other donors' samples. The chain couples TRBV7-2 to TRBJ2-4, with 8 positions matching TRBD2. CDR3 sequence (DNA): TGTGCCAGCTCACTCGGGACTAGTCGTTTCCTAGCCAAAAACATTCAGTACTTC. Translation gives CASSLGTSRFLAKNIQYF.